Sequencing of this T cell receptor (beta chain) was carried out in a study of CD8+CD57+ T cells in acquired aplastic anemia. Study details: Roughly 3 ug was the average amount of DNA from sorted CD4+ and CD8+ cells. Regarding the study as a whole: Overlapping CD8+ CDR3 repertoires of patients and controls contained 25 to 35 shared sequences.

This CDR3 region has 17 residues. Per germline, CDR1 KGHDR and CDR2 SFDVKD. With 5 bases removed from V and 1 base from J, the gap between germline ends came to 18 bases. Selection for sequencing was limited to patients who had shown CD8+CD57+ cell expansion by flow cytometry. This clonotype was observed many times. Its antigen is not identified. Genomic DNA constituted the template upon which TCR beta VDJ and CDR3 profiling was performed. One entry per CDR3 protein results from TCRdb running MiXCR on the reads. This table has 150,000 to 200,000 distinct CDR3 sequences, roughly 48% appearing once. J is TRBJ2-3 and V is TRBV24-1, with D maybe TRBD2 (5 bases). This receptor was taken from a human donor with aplastic anemia. The sequenced material came from sorted CD4+, CD8+, or CD8+CD57+ T cells (not recorded which) from PBMCs. The CDR3 loop reads CATSAPLRVGGTDTQYF. The CDR3 nucleotides are TGTGCCACCAGTGCCCCTCTCCGTGTCGGGGGCACAGATACGCAGTATTTT.